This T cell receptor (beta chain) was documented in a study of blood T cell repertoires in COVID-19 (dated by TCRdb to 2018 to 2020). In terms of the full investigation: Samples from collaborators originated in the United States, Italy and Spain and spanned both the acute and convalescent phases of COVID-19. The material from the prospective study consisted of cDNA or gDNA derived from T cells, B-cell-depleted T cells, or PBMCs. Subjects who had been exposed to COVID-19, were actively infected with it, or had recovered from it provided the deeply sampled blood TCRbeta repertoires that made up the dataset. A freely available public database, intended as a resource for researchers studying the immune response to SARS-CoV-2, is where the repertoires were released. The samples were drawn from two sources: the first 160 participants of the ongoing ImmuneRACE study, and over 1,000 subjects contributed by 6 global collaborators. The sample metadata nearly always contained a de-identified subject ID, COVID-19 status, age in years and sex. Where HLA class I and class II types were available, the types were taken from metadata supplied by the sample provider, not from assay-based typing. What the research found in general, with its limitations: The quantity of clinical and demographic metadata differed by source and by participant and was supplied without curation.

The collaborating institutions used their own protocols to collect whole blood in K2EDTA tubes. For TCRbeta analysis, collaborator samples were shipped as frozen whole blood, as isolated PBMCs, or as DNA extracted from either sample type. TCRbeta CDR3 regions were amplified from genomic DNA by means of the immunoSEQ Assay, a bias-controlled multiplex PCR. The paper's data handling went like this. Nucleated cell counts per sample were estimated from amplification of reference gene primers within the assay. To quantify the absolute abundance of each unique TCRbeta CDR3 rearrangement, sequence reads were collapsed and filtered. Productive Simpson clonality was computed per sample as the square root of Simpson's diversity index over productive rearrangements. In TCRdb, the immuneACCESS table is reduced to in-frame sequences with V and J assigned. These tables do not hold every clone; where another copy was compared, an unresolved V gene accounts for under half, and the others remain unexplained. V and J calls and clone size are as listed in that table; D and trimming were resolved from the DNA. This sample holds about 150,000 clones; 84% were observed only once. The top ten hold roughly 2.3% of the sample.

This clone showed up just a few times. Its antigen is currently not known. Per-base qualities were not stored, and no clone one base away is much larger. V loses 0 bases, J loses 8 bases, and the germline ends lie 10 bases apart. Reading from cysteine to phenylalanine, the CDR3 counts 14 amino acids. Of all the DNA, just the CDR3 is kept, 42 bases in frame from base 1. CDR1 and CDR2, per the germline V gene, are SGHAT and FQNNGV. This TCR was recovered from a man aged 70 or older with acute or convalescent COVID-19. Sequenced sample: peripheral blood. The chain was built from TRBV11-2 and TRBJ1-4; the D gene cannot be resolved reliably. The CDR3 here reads CASSLDRWEEKLFF. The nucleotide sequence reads TGTGCCAGCAGCTTAGATCGGTGGGAGGAAAAACTGTTTTTT.